The 28 T cell receptor beta chains below all came from one sample that was sequenced in a study of blood T cell repertoires in COVID-19. The repertoire was sequenced with immunoSEQ multiplex PCR; TCRdb's copy has only in-frame clones and lacks some. The sample has roughly 46,000 clones; about 87% are singletons. The sample was peripheral blood. Receptor source: a human donor with active COVID-19. The donor label of this sample is uncertain.

The chain uses TRBV25-1 and TRBJ2-5; D is unresolved. This CDR3 spans 13 amino acids. Germline lookup yields CDR1 MGHDK and CDR2 SYGVNS. Trimming took 1 base from V and 4 from J, leaving 7 bases between them. This CDR3 is CASSEFARETQYF. DNA for the CDR3: TGTGCCAGCAGTGAATTTGCCAGAGAGACCCAGTACTTC.

The J gene is TRBJ1-3, the V gene TRBV7-8; TRBD1 matches at 9 bases. The V gene's germline CDR1 is SGHVS and CDR2 FQNEAQ. Unmatched junction bases numbered 6, after V lost 5 bases and J lost 4 bases. This CDR3 is built from 15 residues. The CDR3 DNA reads as TGTGCCAGCAGCCCGCCGGGACAGGGCGGAAACACCATATATTTT. It yields the protein CASSPPGQGGNTIYF.

This clone has more than one count but fewer than ten. The chain employs TRBV21-1 and TRBJ1-2. TRBV21-1 is labeled a pseudogene. The CDR3 contains 14 residues. This CDR3 reads CASSTTGILYGYTF. CDR3 coding DNA: TGTGCCAGCAGCACCACCGGGATCCTCTATGGCTACACCTTC.

A few counts support this clone. V and J are TRBV12-3 or TRBV12-4 and TRBJ2-7, with D maybe TRBD1 (5 bases). The CDR3 runs 13 residues. Trimming took off 8 bases at V and 3 bases at J, with 14 bases between the two ends. CDR3 loop: CASGRQQNYEQYF. The CDR3 DNA sequence: TGTGCCAGCGGGCGACAGCAAAACTACGAGCAGTACTTC.

The chain has TRBV19 and TRBJ2-1, with 8 bases aligning to TRBD1. Per germline, CDR1 LNHDA and CDR2 SQIVND (reference sequence). The CDR3 spans 15 residues. J gave up 8 bases and V 3 bases, and 9 bases lay outside the gene matches. In DNA, the CDR3 is TGTGCCAGTAGTATCTGGACAGGGTATCGTGATGAGCAGTTCTTC. This translates into CASSIWTGYRDEQFF.

V usage is TRBV7-9 and J usage is TRBJ2-5; D gene ambiguous. Trimming removed 4 bases from V and 1 base from J, with 10 bases in between. The V gene's germline CDR1 is SEHNR and CDR2 FQNEAQ (reference sequence). The CDR3 contains 14 residues. CDR3 sequence reads: CASSSSGAQETQYF. The DNA of the CDR3 is TGTGCCAGCAGCTCCTCAGGCGCCCAAGAGACCCAGTACTTC.

This chain uses TRBV11-3 with TRBJ2-7; D unclear. Trimming took off 4 bases at V and 2 bases at J, with 12 bases between the two ends. The CDR3 loop spans 14 amino acids. Germline loops: CDR1 SGHNT, CDR2 YENEEA. CDR3 loop: CASSSTHSTYEQYF. The CDR3 DNA follows: TGTGCCAGCAGCTCAACCCACAGTACCTACGAGCAGTACTTC. The full variable domain, rest sourced from reference TRBV11-3 and TRBJ2-7, is EAGVVQSPRYKIIEKKQPVAFWCNPISGHNTLYWYLQNLGQGPELLIRYENEEAVDDSQLPKDRFSAERLKGVDSTLKIQPAELGDSAVYLCASSSTHSTYEQYFGPGTRLTVT.

CDR3 sequence reads: CAIRPGLGRAQETQYF. DNA of the CDR3: TGTGCCATCAGGCCGGGACTAGGAAGGGCCCAAGAGACCCAGTACTTC. This rearrangement joins TRBV10-3 to TRBJ2-5, with TRBD2 matching over 8 bases. The CDR3 extends over 16 amino acids. With V trimmed by 6 bases and J by 1 base, 10 bases remained unmatched. Germline lookup yields CDR1 ENHRY and CDR2 SYGVKD.

The gene calls are TRBV10-1 and TRBJ1-1; D remains ambiguous. The length of the CDR3 is 13 residues. Deletions cut 6 bases from V and 2 bases from J, with 10 bases between. From germline, CDR1 is WNHNN and CDR2 SYGVQD (reference sequence). The CDR3 is CASRTGINTEAFF. DNA for the CDR3: TGCGCCAGCAGGACCGGGATCAACACTGAAGCTTTCTTT.

V usage is TRBV3-1 (or the pseudogene TRBV3-2) and J usage is TRBJ2-2; maybe TRBD2 (5 bases). Germline-derived CDR1 and CDR2 are LGHDT and YNNKEL (reference sequence). The V gene lost 3 bases and the J gene lost 5 bases, with 22 bases spanning the gap. The CDR3 contains 18 residues. CDR3 residues: CASSQRLVVRASTGELFF. CDR3 DNA: TGTGCCAGCAGCCAGAGGCTTGTAGTGCGGGCCTCGACCGGGGAGCTGTTTTTT.

The rearrangement joins TRBV28 to TRBJ1-1; 7 positions agree with TRBD1. Germline CDR1 MDHEN, CDR2 SYDVKM. The CDR3 is 12 amino acids. The V gene end was trimmed by 6 bases and the J gene end by 6 bases; junction bases not matched to a gene: 4. The CDR3 bases are TGTGCCAGCAGGACAGGGTTCGCTGAAGCTTTCTTT. Amino acid sequence: CASRTGFAEAFF.

This chain joins TRBV12-3 or TRBV12-4 and TRBJ1-1, with no clear D. V gave up 6 bases and J gave up 1 base, with 9 bases separating them. The CDR3 is 13 residues long. For the CDR3, the DNA is TGTGCCAGCAGACGGGTCTCGAACACTGAAGCTTTCTTT. Its protein product is CASRRVSNTEAFF.

V and J are TRBV10-1 and TRBJ2-1; D gene unclear. The germline gives CDR1 WNHNN, CDR2 SYGVQD (reference sequence). V lost 6 bases, J lost 3 bases, and 18 bases lay in between. The CDR3 loop spans 16 amino acids. CDR3 in amino acids: CASSKLLPRLYNEQFF. CDR3 nucleotides: TGCGCCAGCAGCAAACTTCTCCCCCGACTCTACAATGAGCAGTTCTTC.

This chain uses TRBV18 with TRBJ2-3; 10 bases map to TRBD2. The CDR3 is made up of 16 amino acids. CDR1 is KGHSH, CDR2 LQKENI, per germline. The V segment lost 3 bases and the J segment 3 bases; nucleotides outside the gene matches: 6. The CDR3 spells CASSPKAGGPTDTQYF. The CDR3, as DNA: TGTGCCAGCTCACCTAAAGCGGGAGGGCCGACAGATACGCAGTATTTT.

The chain combines TRBV27 with TRBJ1-5, with D uncertain. Germline V gene lookup returns CDR1 MNHEY and CDR2 SMNVEV (reference sequence). This CDR3 has 13 amino acids. Trimming left V 4 bases short and J 2 bases short, with 6 bases between. DNA for the CDR3: TGTGCCAGCAGTTACAGTGGCAATCAGCCCCAGCATTTT. It translates to CASSYSGNQPQHF.

The rearrangement uses TRBV5-4 and TRBJ2-7; 7 positions agree with TRBD1. The J segment lost 6 bases and the V segment lost 0 bases, leaving 12 bases of the junction unmatched. The CDR3 sequence is 16 residues long. Germline assignment: CDR1 SGHNT and CDR2 YYREEE (reference sequence). The CDR3 spells CASSLDQGRGKSEQYF. For the CDR3, the DNA is TGTGCCAGCAGCTTGGATCAGGGCAGGGGGAAATCCGAGCAGTACTTC.

V usage is TRBV7-6 and J usage is TRBJ2-7, with a possible D match to TRBD2 (5 bases). Germline CDR1 SGHVS, CDR2 FNYEAQ. V was pared by 2 bases and J by 1 base, with 15 bases between. CDR3 size: 16 residues. The CDR3 DNA follows: TGTGCCAGCAGCTTATCACGGGAAGCCCTTTCCTACGAGCAGTACTTC. Amino acids: CASSLSREALSYEQYF.

The chain joins TRBV7-9 to TRBJ2-3; TRBD2 matches at 12 bases. J was trimmed by 4 bases and V by 4 bases; bases with no gene match: 6. The CDR3 length is 16 residues. Germline loops: CDR1 SEHNR, CDR2 FQNEAQ (reference sequence). The CDR3 sequence is CASSSPSGGEPDTQYF. CDR3 DNA sequence: TGTGCCAGCAGCTCCCCTAGCGGGGGGGAGCCAGATACGCAGTATTTT.

This chain uses TRBV6-2 or TRBV6-3 with TRBJ1-2, with 8 bases lining up with TRBD1. The CDR3 totals 14 residues. CDR1 and CDR2 (germline): MNHEY, SVGEGT. V dropped 5 bases and J dropped 4; count of bases not matched to a gene: 6. Here the CDR3 reads CASSDGQGSYGYTF. CDR3 coding DNA: TGTGCCAGCAGTGACGGACAGGGATCCTATGGCTACACCTTC.

The chain combines TRBV10-3 with TRBJ2-2; TRBD2 is a possible D gene (6 bases). CDR1 is ENHRY, CDR2 SYGVKD, per germline. Trimming removed 7 bases from V and 4 bases from J, with 7 bases in between. This CDR3 is 12 amino acids long. The chain's CDR3 is CAIMGGTGELFF. The CDR3 DNA is TGTGCCATCATGGGGGGCACCGGGGAGCTGTTTTTT.

J is TRBJ1-1 and V is TRBV14; 7 bases line up with TRBD1. Germline V CDR1 and CDR2: SGHDN, FVKESK. The CDR3 has 16 residues. Trimming cost V 7 bases and J 0 bases; bases outside gene matches: 11. The CDR3 here is CASTHTPGTVNTEAFF. CDR3 in DNA: TGTGCCAGCACCCATACACCGGGGACAGTGAACACTGAAGCTTTCTTT.

The chain links TRBV23-1 to TRBJ2-7, with D tentatively TRBD2 (7 bases). Being an ORF, TRBV23-1 has a function that is uncertain. CDR3 length: 15 residues. Trimming removed 2 bases at V and 1 base at J, with 12 bases between. In nucleotides, the CDR3 is TGCGCCAGCAGTCAACGGGGGGCGCCTTCCTACGAGCAGTACTTC. Amino acids: CASSQRGAPSYEQYF.

The CDR3 sequence is CASSSRGQYEQYF. The CDR3 DNA reads as TGCGCCAGCAGCTCCAGGGGGCAGTACGAGCAGTACTTC. This chain links TRBV5-1 with TRBJ2-7, with 8 nucleotides matching TRBD1. The J segment lost 4 bases and the V segment lost 3 bases, leaving 3 bases of the junction unmatched. This CDR3 has 13 residues. The V gene's germline CDR1 is SGHRS and CDR2 YFSETQ.

This chain links TRBV4-2 with TRBJ2-3, with 15 bases that match TRBD2. After removal of 1 base from V and 4 bases from J, the junction contained 0 bases not matched to a gene. This CDR3 is built from 16 residues. Germline CDR1 is LGHNA and CDR2 is YNFKEQ. CDR3 nucleotide sequence: TGTGCCAGCAGCCAAGGGACTAGCGGGGGGGCAGATACGCAGTATTTT. Amino acid sequence: CASSQGTSGGADTQYF.

The gene calls are TRBV7-9 and TRBJ1-3; D unclear. The CDR3 covers 16 residues. Trimming pared 6 bases from V and 0 bases from J, leaving 15 bases between. The V gene's germline CDR1 is SEHNR and CDR2 FQNEAQ (reference sequence). The CDR3: CASSPKIRDSGNTIYF. The CDR3 DNA is TGTGCCAGCAGTCCTAAGATTCGAGACTCTGGAAACACCATATATTTT.

The chain links TRBV11-2 to TRBJ1-5, with TRBD1 as a possible D gene (5 bases). Trimming stripped 5 bases from V and 5 bases from J, with 13 bases between. Looked up from germline, CDR1 is SGHAT and CDR2 is FQNNGV. This CDR3 comprises 14 residues. The CDR3 protein is CASSGGLVDQPQHF. As DNA, the CDR3 is TGTGCCAGCAGCGGGGGACTGGTAGATCAGCCCCAGCATTTT.

V and J are TRBV4-2 and TRBJ2-3, with 8 positions matching TRBD2. The CDR3 covers 18 residues. With V trimmed by 0 bases and J by 0 bases, 8 bases remained unmatched. Germline V gene data show CDR1 as LGHNA and CDR2 as YNFKEQ. The CDR3 DNA is TGTGCCAGCAGCCAAGAAAGGTCCGGGGGGGGTAGCACAGATACGCAGTATTTT. As protein: CASSQERSGGGSTDTQYF.

The chain joins TRBV2 to TRBJ1-4; D is possibly TRBD1 (6 bases). There are 13 residues in the CDR3. Trimming took off 7 bases at V and 3 bases at J, with 9 bases between the two ends. CDR1 is SNHLY, CDR2 FYNNEI, per germline. CDR3 bases: TGTGCCAGCATGCGACAGGCTAATGAAAAACTGTTTTTT. This encodes CASMRQANEKLFF.